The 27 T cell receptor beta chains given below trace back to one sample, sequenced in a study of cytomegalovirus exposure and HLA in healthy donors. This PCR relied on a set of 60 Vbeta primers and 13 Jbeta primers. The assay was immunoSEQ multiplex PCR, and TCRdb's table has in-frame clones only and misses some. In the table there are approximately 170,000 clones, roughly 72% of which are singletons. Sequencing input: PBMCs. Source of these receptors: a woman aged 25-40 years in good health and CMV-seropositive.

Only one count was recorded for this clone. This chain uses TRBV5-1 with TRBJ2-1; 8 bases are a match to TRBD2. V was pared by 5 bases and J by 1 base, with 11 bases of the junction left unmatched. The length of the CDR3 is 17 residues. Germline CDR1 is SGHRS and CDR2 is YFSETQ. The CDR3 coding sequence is TGCGCCAGCAGACGCACCGTAGCGGGGATTTCCTACAATGAGCAGTTCTTC. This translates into CASRRTVAGISYNEQFF.

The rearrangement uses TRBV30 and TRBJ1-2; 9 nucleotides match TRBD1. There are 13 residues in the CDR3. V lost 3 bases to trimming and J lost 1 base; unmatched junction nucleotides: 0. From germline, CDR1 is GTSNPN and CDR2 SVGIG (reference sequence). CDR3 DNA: TGTGCCTGGAGGGACAGGGGTAACTATGGCTACACCTTC. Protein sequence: CAWRDRGNYGYTF.

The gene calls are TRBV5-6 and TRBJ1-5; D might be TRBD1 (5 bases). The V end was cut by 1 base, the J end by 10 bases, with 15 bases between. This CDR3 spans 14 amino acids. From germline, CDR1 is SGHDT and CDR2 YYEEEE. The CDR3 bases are TGTGCCAGCAGCTTGTCGGGGGAAAGGAGACCCCAGCATTTT. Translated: CASSLSGERRPQHF.

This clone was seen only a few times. The CDR3 reads CASSQLTGKFTDTQYF. The DNA of the CDR3 is TGTGCCAGCAGCCAACTAACAGGGAAATTCACAGATACGCAGTATTTT. The rearrangement links TRBV14 to TRBJ2-3; perhaps TRBD1 as D (6 bases). Between the trimmed V and J ends, which lost 2 bases and 2 bases, there was a span of 14 bases. Per germline, CDR1 SGHDN and CDR2 FVKESK. This CDR3 has 16 residues.

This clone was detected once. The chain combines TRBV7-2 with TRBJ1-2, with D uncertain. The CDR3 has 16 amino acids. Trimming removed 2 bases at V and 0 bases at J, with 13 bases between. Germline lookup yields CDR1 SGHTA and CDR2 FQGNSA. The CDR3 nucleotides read TGTGCCAGCAGCTTACAGGTGTTTCTGGCTAACTATGGCTACACCTTC. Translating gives CASSLQVFLANYGYTF.

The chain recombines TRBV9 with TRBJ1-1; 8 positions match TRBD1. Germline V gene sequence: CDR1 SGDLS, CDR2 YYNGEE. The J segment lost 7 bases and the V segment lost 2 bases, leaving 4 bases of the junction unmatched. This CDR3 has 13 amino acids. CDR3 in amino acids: CASSVQGAGEAFF. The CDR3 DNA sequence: TGTGCCAGCAGCGTTCAGGGGGCAGGTGAAGCTTTCTTT.

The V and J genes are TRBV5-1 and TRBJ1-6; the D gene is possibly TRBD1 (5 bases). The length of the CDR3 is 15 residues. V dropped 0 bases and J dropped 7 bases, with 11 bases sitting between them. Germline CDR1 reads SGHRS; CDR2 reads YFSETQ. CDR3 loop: CASSLVRGGNSPLHF. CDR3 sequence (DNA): TGCGCCAGCAGCTTGGTTCGGGGGGGGAATTCACCCCTCCACTTT. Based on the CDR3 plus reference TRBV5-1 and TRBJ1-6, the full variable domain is KAGVTQTPRYLIKTRGQQVTLSCSPISGHRSVSWYQQTPGQGLQFLFEYFSETQRNKGNFPGRFSGRQFSNSRSEMNVSTLELGDSALYLCASSLVRGGNSPLHFGNGTRLTVT.

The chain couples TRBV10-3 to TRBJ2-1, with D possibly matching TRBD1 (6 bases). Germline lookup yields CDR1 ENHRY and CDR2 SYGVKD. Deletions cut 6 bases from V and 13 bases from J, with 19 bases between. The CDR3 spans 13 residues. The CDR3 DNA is TGTGCCATCAGCGAAATACAGGGTTCTAGTCAGTTCTTC. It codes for CAISEIQGSSQFF.

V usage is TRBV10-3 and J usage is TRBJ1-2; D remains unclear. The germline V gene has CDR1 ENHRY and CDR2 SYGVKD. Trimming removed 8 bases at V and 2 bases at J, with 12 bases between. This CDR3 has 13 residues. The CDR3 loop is CAIRLMANYGYTF. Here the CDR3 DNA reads TGTGCCATCCGCTTGATGGCAAACTATGGCTACACCTTC.

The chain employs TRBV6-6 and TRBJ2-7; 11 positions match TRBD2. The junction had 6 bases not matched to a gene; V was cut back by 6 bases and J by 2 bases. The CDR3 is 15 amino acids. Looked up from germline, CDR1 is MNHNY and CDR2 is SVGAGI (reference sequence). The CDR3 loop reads CASRQTSGAPYEQYF. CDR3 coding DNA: TGTGCCAGCAGGCAGACTAGCGGGGCCCCCTACGAGCAGTACTTC.

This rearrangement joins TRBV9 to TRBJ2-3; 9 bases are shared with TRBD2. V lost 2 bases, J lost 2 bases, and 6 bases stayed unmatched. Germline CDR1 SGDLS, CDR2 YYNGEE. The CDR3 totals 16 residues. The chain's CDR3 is CASSVGLAGPTDTQYF. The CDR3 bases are TGTGCCAGCAGCGTTGGGCTAGCGGGGCCCACAGATACGCAGTATTTT.

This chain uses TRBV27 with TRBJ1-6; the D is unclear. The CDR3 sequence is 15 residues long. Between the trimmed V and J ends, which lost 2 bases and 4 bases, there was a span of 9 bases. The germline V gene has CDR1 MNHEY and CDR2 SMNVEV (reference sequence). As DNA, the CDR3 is TGTGCCAGCAGTTTAACCCCGGGTTATAATTCACCCCTCCACTTT. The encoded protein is CASSLTPGYNSPLHF.

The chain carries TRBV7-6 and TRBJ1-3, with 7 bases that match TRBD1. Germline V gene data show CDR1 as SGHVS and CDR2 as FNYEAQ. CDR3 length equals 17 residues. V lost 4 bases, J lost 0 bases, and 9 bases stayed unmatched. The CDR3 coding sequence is TGTGCCAGCAGCTCCGGACAGGCACGATCCTCTGGAAACACCATATATTTT. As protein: CASSSGQARSSGNTIYF.

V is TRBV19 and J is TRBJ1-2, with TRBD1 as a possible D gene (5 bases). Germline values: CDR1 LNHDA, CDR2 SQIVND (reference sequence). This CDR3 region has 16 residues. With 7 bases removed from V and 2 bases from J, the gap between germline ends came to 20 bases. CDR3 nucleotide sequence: TGTGCCAGTAACCAGGACACCACCCATCAGAACTATGGCTACACCTTC. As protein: CASNQDTTHQNYGYTF.

The CDR3 DNA is TGTGCCAGCAGCCAAGCATGGGACTCCAATTCACCCCTCCACTTT. Translation gives CASSQAWDSNSPLHF. The V gene is TRBV4-2, the J gene TRBJ1-6, with TRBD1 as a possible D gene (5 bases). V was trimmed by 1 base and J by 7 bases, leaving 11 bases between them. Germline V gene data show CDR1 as LGHNA and CDR2 as YNFKEQ. The CDR3 has 15 residues.

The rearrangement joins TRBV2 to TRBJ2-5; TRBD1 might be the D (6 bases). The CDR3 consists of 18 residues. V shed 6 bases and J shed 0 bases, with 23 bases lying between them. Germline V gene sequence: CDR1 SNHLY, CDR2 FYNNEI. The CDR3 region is CASSTFRGPNPYQETQYF. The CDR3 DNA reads TGTGCCAGCAGCACATTCAGGGGACCCAATCCCTACCAAGAGACCCAGTACTTC.

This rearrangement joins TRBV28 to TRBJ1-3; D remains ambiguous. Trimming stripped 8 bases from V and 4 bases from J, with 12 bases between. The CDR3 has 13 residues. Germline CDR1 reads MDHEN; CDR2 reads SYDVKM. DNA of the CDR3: TGTGCCAGCGGAGCCGTCGCCGGAAACACCATATATTTT. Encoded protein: CASGAVAGNTIYF.

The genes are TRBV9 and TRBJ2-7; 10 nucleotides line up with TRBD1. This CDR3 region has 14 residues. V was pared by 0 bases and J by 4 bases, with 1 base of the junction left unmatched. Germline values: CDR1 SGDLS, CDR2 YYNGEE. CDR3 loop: CASSVGDRGYEQYF. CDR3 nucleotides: TGTGCCAGCAGCGTAGGGGACAGGGGTTACGAGCAGTACTTC.

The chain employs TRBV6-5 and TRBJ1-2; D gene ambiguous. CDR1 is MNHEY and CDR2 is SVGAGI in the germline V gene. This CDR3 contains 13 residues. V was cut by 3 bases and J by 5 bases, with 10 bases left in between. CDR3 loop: CASSYGFQYGYTF. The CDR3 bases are TGTGCCAGCAGTTATGGTTTCCAGTATGGCTACACCTTC.

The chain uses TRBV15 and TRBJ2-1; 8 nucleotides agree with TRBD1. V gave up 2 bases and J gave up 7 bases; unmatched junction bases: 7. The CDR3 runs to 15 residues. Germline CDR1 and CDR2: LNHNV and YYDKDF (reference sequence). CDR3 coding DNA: TGTGCCACCAGCAGATTCGGACAGGGTTTGAATGAGCAGTTCTTC. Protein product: CATSRFGQGLNEQFF.

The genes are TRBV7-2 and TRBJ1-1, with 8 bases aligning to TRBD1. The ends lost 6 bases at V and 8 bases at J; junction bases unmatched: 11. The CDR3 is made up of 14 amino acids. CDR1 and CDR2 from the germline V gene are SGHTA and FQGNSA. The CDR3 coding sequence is TGTGCCAGCAGGTACTCTGTCTCAGGGGGCGAAGCTTTCTTT. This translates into CASRYSVSGGEAFF.

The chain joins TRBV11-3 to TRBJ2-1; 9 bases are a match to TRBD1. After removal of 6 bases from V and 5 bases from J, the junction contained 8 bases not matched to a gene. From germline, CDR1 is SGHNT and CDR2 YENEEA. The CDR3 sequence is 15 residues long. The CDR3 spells CASSPPGQGHNEQFF. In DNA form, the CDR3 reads TGTGCCAGCAGTCCTCCGGGACAGGGCCACAATGAGCAGTTCTTC.

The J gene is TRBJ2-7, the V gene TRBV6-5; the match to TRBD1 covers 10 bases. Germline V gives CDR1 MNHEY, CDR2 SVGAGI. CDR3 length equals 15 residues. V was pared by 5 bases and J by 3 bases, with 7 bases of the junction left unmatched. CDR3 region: CASSLKGQGFYEQYF. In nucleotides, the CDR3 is TGTGCCAGCAGTCTAAAGGGACAGGGGTTCTACGAGCAGTACTTC.

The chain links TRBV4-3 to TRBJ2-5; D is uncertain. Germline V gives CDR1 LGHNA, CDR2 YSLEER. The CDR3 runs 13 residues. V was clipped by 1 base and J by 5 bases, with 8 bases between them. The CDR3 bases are TGCGCCAGCAGCCAAGCTCAGGCGGAGACCCAGTACTTC. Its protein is CASSQAQAETQYF.

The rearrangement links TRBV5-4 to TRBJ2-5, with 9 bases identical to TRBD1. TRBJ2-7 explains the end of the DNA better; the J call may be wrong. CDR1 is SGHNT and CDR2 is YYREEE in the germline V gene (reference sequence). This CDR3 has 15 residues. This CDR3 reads CASTASGTGNYEQYF. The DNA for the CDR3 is TGTGCCAGCACCGCCTCCGGGACAGGGAACTACGAGCAGTACTTC.

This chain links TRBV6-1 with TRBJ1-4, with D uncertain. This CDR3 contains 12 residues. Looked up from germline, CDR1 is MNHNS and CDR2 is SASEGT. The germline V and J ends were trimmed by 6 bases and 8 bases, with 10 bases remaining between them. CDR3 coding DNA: TGTGCCAGCAGCCGACTCGGGGAAAAACTGTTTTTT. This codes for CASSRLGEKLFF.

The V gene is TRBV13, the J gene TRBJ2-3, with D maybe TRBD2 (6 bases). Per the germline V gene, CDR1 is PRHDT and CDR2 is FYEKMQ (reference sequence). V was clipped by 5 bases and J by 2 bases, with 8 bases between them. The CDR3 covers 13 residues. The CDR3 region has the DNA TGTGCCAGCAGCCCGCGGGACACAGATACGCAGTATTTT. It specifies CASSPRDTDTQYF.